This TCR beta chain was identified during a study of blood T cell repertoires in COVID-19. Here immunoSEQ multiplex PCR was the method, and the copy in TCRdb shows in-frame clones only, minus some. The sample lists about 160,000 clones; 87% were seen once. Sequenced input: peripheral blood. This TCR was recovered from a woman in her fifties or sixties who had recovered from COVID-19.

The CDR3 DNA reads TGTGCCAGCAGCCAAGATTCGTTCGGGAGGAGAGCTTTCTTT. Residues: CASSQDSFGRRAFF. The gene calls are TRBV3-1 (or the pseudogene TRBV3-2) and TRBJ1-1; D not resolved. Germline CDR1 is LGHDT and CDR2 is YNNKEL (reference sequence). The ends were cut back, 0 bases at V and 10 bases at J, with 15 bases in the middle. CDR3 length: 14 amino acids.